The present entry profiles one TCR beta chain with its context. What it recognizes is unknown. This sample is part of a study of molecular identifiers for immune sequencing clone quantification. Study-wide background: Within a replicate experiment, RNA obtained from either 20,000 or 100,000 naive CD8 cells was divided into five aliquots, and four of those aliquots were then sequenced.

V trimming: 4 bases; J trimming: 3 bases; junction bases outside the gene matches: 4. The CDR3 totals 14 residues. Per the germline V gene, CDR1 is MNHEY and CDR2 is SMNVEV (reference sequence). Previously described methods and listed TCR primers were used for bulk TCR libraries. MiXCR, run by TCRdb on the PCR reads, gives a single entry per CDR3 protein. The repertoire holds under 600,000 distinct CDR3 sequences, around 23% seen once, with roughly 0.79% in the top ten. Findings and limits, study-wide: Spiked TCR RNA from one Jurkat cell reportedly showed up when mixed among some 1 million naive cells.

Specimen: naive CD8+ T cells from blood, with Jurkat cell RNA spiked in. Specified subset: FACS-sorted CD8+CD4-CCR7+CD45RA+ naive T cells. The TCR sequence derives from a human donor in good health. Some libraries in this study had Jurkat cell RNA spiked in. This chain links TRBV27 with TRBJ2-7, with TRBD2 matching 9 bases. The DNA of the CDR3 is TGTGCCAGCAGTTACACTAGCGGGCACTACGAGCAGTACTTC. Protein product: CASSYTSGHYEQYF.